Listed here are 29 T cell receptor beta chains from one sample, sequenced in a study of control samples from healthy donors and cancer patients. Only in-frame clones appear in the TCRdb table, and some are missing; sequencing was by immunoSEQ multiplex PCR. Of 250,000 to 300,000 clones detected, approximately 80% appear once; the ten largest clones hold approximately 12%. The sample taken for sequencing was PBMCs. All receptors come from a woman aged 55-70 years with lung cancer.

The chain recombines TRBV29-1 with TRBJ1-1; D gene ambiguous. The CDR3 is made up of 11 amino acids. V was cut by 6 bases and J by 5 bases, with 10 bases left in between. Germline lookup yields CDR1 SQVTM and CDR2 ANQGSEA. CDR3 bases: TGCAGCGTGATAATGGGGACTGAAGCTTTCTTT. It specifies CSVIMGTEAFF.

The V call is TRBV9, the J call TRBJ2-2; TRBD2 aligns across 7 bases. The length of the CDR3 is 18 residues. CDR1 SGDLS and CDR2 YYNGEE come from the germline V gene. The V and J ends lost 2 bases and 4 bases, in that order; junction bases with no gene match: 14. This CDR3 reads CASSVRDLSREFTGELFF. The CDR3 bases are TGTGCCAGCAGCGTGAGGGATCTTTCGCGGGAGTTCACCGGGGAGCTGTTTTTT. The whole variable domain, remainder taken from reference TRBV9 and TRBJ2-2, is DSGVTQTPKHLITATGQRVTLRCSPRSGDLSVYWYQQSLDQGLQFLIQYYNGEERAKGNILERFSAQQFPDLHSELNLSSLELGDSALYFCASSVRDLSREFTGELFFGEGSRLTVL.

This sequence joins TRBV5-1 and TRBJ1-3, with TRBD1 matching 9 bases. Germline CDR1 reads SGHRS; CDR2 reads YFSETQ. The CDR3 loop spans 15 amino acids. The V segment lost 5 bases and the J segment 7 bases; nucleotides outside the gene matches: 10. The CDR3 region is CASSRRDREWNTIYF. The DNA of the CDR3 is TGCGCCAGCAGTCGCCGGGACAGGGAATGGAACACCATATATTTT.

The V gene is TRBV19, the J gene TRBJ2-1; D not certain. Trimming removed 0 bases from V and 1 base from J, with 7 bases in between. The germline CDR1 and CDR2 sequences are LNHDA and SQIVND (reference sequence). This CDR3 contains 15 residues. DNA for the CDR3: TGTGCCAGTAGTATAGAGCCGCGGTCCTACAATGAGCAGTTCTTC. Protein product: CASSIEPRSYNEQFF.

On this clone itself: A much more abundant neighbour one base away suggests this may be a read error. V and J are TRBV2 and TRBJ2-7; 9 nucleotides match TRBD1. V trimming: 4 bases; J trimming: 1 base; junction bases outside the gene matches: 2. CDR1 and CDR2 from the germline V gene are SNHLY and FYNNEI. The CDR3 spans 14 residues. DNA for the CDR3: TGTGCCAGCAGTGTGGACAGGGGTTCCTACGAGCAGTACTTC. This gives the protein CASSVDRGSYEQYF. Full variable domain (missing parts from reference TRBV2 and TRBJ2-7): EPEVTQTPSHQVTQMGQEVILRCVPISNHLYFYWYRQILGQKVEFLVSFYNNEISEKSEIFDDQFSVERPDGSNFTLKIRSTKLEDSAMYFCASSVDRGSYEQYFGPGTRLTVT.

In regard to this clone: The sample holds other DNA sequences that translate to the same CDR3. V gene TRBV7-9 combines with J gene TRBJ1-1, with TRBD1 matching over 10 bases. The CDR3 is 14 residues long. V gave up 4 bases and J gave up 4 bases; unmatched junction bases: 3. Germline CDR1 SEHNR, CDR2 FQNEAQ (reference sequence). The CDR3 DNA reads TGTGCCAGCAGCTCGGGACAGGGGAGCACTGAAGCTTTCTTT. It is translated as CASSSGQGSTEAFF.

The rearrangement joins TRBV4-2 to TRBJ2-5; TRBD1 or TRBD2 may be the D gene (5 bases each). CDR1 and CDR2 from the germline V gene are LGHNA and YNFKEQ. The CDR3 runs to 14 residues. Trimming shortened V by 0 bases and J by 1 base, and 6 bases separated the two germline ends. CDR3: CASSQDGTQETQYF. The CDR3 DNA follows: TGTGCCAGCAGCCAAGATGGGACCCAAGAGACCCAGTACTTC.

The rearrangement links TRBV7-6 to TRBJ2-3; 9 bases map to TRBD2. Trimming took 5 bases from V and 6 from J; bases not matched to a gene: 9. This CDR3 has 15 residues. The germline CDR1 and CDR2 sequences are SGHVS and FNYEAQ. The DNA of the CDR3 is TGTGCCAGCAGCCGATTTAGCGGGAGTATGGATACGCAGTATTTT. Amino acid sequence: CASSRFSGSMDTQYF.

The CDR3 DNA is TGTGCCAGCAGCGCATTACAAGCCTCCGACACTGAAGCTTTCTTT. Translated, it gives CASSALQASDTEAFF. J is TRBJ1-1 and V is TRBV9, with D hard to call. Trimming left V 3 bases short and J 3 bases short, with 15 bases between. CDR1 and CDR2 (germline): SGDLS, YYNGEE. The CDR3 runs 15 residues.

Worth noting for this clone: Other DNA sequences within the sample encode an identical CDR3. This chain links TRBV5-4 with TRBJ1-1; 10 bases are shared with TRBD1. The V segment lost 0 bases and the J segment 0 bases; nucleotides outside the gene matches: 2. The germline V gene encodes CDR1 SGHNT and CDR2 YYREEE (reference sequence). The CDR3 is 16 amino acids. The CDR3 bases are TGTGCCAGCAGCTTGGGACAGGGGGCGATGAACACTGAAGCTTTCTTT. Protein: CASSLGQGAMNTEAFF.

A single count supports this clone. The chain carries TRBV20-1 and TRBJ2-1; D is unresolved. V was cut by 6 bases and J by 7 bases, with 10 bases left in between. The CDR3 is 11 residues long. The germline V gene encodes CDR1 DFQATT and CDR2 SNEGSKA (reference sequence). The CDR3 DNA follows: TGCAGTGCGTTAATATGGAATGAGCAGTTCTTC. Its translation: CSALIWNEQFF.

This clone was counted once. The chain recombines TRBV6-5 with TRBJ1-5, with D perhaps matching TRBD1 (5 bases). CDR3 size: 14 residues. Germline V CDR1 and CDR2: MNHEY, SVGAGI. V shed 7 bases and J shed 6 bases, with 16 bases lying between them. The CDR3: CASNLGRVSQPQHF. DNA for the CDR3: TGTGCCAGCAACTTAGGCAGGGTTAGTCAGCCCCAGCATTTT.

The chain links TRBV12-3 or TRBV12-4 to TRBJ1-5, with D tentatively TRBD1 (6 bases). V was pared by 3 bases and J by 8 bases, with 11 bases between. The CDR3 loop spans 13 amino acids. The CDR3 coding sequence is TGTGCCAGCAGTTTTCAGAGGGGGGAGCCCCAGCATTTT. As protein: CASSFQRGEPQHF.

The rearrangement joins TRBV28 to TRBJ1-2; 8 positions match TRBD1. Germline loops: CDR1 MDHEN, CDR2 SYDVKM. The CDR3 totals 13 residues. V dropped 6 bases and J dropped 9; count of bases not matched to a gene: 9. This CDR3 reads CASRPGQGSRYTF. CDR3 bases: TGTGCCAGCAGACCTGGACAGGGAAGTCGCTACACCTTC.

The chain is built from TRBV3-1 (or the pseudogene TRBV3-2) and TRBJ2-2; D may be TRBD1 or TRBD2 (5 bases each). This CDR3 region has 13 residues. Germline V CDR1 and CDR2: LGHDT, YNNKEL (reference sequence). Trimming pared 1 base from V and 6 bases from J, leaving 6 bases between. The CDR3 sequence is CASSQAGPGELFF. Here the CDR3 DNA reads TGTGCCAGCAGCCAAGCGGGACCCGGGGAGCTGTTTTTT.

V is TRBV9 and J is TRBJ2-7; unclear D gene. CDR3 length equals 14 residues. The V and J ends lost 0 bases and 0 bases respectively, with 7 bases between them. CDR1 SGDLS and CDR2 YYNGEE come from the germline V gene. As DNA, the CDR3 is TGTGCCAGCAGCGTAGGGTGGTACTCCTACGAGCAGTACTTC. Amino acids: CASSVGWYSYEQYF.

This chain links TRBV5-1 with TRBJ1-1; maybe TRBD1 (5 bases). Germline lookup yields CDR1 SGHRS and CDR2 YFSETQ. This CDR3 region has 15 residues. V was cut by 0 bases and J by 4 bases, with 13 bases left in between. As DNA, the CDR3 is TGCGCCAGCAGCTTGGAACCGGGGGTTGGCACTGAAGCTTTCTTT. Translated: CASSLEPGVGTEAFF.

The CDR3 loop reads CASSILPGPPLGYGYTF. DNA for the CDR3: TGTGCCAGCAGCATCTTACCAGGCCCCCCCCTGGGCTATGGCTACACCTTC. The rearrangement joins TRBV21-1 to TRBJ1-2; no DNA check was done on the table's D call, TRBD1. TRBV21-1 is marked as a pseudogene. CDR3 size: 17 residues.

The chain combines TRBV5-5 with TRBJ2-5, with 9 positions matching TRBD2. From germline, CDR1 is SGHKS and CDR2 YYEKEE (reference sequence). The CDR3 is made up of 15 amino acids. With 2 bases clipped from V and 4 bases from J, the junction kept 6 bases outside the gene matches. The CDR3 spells CASSLGGGAPETQYF. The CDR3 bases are TGTGCCAGCAGCTTAGGCGGGGGGGCCCCAGAGACCCAGTACTTC.

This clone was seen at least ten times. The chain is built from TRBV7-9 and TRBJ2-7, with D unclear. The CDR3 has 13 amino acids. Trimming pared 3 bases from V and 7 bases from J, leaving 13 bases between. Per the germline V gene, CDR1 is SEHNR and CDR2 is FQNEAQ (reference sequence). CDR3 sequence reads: CASSFPAPKEQYF. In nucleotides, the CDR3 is TGTGCCAGCAGCTTCCCGGCTCCCAAGGAGCAGTACTTC.

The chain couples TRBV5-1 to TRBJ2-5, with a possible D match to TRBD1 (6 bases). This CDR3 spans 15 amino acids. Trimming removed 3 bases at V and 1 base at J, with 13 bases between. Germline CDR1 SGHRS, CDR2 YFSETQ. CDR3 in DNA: TGCGCCAGCAGCTCCCAAGGGGGATTCCAAGAGACCCAGTACTTC. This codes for CASSSQGGFQETQYF.

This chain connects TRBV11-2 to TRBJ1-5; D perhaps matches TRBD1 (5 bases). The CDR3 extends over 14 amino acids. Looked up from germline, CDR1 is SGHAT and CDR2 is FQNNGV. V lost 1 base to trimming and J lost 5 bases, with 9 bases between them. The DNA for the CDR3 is TGTGCCAGCAGCTTAGGAGGGGATTATCAGCCCCAGCATTTT. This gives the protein CASSLGGDYQPQHF.

The CDR3 DNA reads TGTGCCAGTAGTCCCTTCCCCCGGTTCAATGAGCAGTTCTTC. Protein: CASSPFPRFNEQFF. V is TRBV19 and J is TRBJ2-1, with no clear D. The germline CDR1 and CDR2 sequences are LNHDA and SQIVND (reference sequence). CDR3 length: 14 residues. V was clipped by 5 bases and J by 6 bases, with 14 bases between them.

Written as DNA, the CDR3 is TGTGCCAGCTTCGTCCCGGGGACATTCTCGGGGGGCTACACCTTC. Amino acid sequence: CASFVPGTFSGGYTF. The V gene is TRBV6-5, the J gene TRBJ1-2; D might be TRBD1 (6 bases). The V gene's germline CDR1 is MNHEY and CDR2 SVGAGI. Trimming left V 8 bases short and J 8 bases short, with 24 bases between. CDR3 length: 15 residues.

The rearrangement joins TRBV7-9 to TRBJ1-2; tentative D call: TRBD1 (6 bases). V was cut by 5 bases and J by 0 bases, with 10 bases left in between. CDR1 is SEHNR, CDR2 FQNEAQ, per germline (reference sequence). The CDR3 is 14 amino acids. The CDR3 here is CASSRGGANYGYTF. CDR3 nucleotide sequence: TGTGCCAGCAGCCGTGGGGGCGCTAACTATGGCTACACCTTC.

The CDR3 nucleotides read TGTGCCAGCGGTTCCCCCGAGCAGTACTTC. Translating it yields CASGSPEQYF. The chain is built from TRBV12-3 or TRBV12-4 and TRBJ2-7, with D unresolved. V lost 8 bases, J lost 6 bases, and 8 bases lay in between. CDR3 length equals 10 residues.

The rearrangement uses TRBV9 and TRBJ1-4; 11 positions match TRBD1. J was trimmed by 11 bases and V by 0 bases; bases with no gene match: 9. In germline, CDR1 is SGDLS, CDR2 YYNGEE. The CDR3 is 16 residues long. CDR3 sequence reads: CASSVAPGQGEGKLFF. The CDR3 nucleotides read TGTGCCAGCAGCGTAGCCCCGGGACAGGGGGAAGGGAAACTGTTTTTT.

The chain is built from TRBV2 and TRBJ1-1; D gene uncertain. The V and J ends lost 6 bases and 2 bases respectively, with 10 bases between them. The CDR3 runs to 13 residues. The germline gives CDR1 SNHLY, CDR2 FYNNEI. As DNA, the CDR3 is TGTGCCAGCAGGGCTTACAGAAACACTGAAGCTTTCTTT. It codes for CASRAYRNTEAFF.

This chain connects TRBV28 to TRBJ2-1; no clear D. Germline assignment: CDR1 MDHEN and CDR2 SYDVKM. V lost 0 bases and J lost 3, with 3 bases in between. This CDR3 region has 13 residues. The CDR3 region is CASSLWGYNEQFF. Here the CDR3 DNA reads TGTGCCAGCAGTTTATGGGGCTACAATGAGCAGTTCTTC.